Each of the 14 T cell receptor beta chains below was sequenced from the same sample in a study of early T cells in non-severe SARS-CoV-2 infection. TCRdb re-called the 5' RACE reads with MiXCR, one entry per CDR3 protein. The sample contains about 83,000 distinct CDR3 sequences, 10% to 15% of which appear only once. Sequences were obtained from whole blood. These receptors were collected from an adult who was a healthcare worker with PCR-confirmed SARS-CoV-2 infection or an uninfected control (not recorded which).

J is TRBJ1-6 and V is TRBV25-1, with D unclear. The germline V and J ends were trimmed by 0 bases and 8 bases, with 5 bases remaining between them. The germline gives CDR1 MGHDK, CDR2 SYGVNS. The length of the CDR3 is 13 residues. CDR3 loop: CASSEYWDSPLHF. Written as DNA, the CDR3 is TGTGCCAGCAGTGAATATTGGGATTCACCCCTCCACTTT.

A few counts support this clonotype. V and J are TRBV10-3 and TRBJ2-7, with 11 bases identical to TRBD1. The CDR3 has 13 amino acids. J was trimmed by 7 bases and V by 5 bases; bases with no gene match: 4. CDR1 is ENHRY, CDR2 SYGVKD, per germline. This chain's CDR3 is CAISRTGGYEQYF. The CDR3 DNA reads TGTGCCATCAGTCGGACAGGGGGCTATGAGCAGTACTTC.

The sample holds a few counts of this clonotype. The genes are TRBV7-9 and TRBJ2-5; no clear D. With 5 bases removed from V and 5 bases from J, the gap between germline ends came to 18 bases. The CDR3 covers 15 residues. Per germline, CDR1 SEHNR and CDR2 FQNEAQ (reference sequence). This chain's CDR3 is CASSLSDGEAETQYF. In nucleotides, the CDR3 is TGTGCCAGCAGCCTCTCTGATGGAGAGGCGGAGACCCAGTACTTC.

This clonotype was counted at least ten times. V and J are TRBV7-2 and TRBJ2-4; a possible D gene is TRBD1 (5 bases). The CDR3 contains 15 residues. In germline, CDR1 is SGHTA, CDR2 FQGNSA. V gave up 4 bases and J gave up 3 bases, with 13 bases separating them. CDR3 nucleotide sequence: TGTGCCAGCAGCTCACAGGCAGGCGTCAAAAACATTCAGTACTTC. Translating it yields CASSSQAGVKNIQYF.

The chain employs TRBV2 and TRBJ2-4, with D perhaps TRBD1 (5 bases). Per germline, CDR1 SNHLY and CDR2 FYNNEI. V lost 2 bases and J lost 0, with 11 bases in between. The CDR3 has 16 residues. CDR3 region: CASSERGVLAKNIQYF. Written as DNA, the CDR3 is TGTGCCAGCAGTGAAAGGGGTGTTCTAGCCAAAAACATTCAGTACTTC.

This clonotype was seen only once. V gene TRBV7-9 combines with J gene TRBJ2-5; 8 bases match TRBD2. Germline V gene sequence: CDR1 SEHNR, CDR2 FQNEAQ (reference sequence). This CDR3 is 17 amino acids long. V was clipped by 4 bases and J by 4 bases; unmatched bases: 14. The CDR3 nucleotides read TGTGCCAGCAGCTCCACTTCCCAAGTTCTAGCGGGAGAGACCCAGTACTTC. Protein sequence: CASSSTSQVLAGETQYF.

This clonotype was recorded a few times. CDR3 protein: CASRTLGGLFF. The CDR3 nucleotides are TGTGCCAGCAGGACCCTCGGAGGGCTGTTCTTC. The chain joins TRBV6-1 to TRBJ2-1, with D perhaps matching TRBD2 (6 bases). The germline CDR1 and CDR2 sequences are MNHNS and SASEGT. The V gene lost 6 bases and the J gene lost 15 bases, with 15 bases spanning the gap. This CDR3 region has 11 residues.

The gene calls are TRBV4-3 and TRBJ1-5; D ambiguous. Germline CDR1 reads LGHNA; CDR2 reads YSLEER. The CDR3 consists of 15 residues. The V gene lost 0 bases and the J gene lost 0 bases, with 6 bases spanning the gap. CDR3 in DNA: TGCGCCAGCAGCCAAGATGCCTATAGCAATCAGCCCCAGCATTTT. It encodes CASSQDAYSNQPQHF.

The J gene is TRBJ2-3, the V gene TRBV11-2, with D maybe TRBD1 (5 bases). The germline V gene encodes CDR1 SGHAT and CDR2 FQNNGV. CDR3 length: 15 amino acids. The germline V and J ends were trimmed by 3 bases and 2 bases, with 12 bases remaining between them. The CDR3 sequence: CASSFSQGLTDTQYF. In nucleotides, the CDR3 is TGTGCCAGCAGCTTCAGTCAGGGCCTCACAGATACGCAGTATTTT.

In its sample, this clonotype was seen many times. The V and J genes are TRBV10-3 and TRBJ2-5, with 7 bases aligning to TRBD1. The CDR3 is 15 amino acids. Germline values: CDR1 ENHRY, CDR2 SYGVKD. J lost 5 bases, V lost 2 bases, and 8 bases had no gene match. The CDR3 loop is CAISEMTGTRETQYF. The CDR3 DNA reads TGTGCCATCAGTGAGATGACAGGGACCCGGGAGACCCAGTACTTC.

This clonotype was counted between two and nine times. CDR3 residues: CASSLVVSNEQFF. As DNA, the CDR3 is TGTGCCAGCAGCTTAGTAGTCAGCAATGAGCAGTTCTTC. The V and J genes are TRBV7-9 and TRBJ2-1; D ambiguous. Trimming left V 1 base short and J 6 bases short, with 7 bases between. Germline V CDR1 and CDR2: SEHNR, FQNEAQ (reference sequence). This CDR3 has 13 amino acids.

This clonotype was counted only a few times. CDR3 sequence (DNA): TGCAGCGTTGCAGCGGGAGAGCCGGAGGCCGAGCAGTACTTC. It is translated as CSVAAGEPEAEQYF. V and J are TRBV29-1 and TRBJ2-7, with 8 bases matching TRBD2. Trimming removed 4 bases from V and 6 bases from J; junction bases left unmatched: 11. Germline V gene data show CDR1 as SQVTM and CDR2 as ANQGSEA. The CDR3 is made up of 14 amino acids.

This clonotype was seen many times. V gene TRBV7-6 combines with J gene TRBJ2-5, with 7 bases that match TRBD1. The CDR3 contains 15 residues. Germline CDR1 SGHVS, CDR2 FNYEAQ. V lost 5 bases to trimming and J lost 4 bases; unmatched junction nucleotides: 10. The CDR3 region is CASSVGTANLETQYF. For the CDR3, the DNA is TGTGCCAGCAGCGTAGGGACAGCAAACTTAGAGACCCAGTACTTC.

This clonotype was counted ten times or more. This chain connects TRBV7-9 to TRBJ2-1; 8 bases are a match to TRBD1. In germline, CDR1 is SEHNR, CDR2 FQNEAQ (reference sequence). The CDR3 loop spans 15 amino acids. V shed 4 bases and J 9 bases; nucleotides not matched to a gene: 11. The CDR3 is CASSWARGRLAEQFF. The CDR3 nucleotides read TGTGCCAGCAGCTGGGCCAGGGGGCGTTTGGCTGAGCAGTTCTTC.